The 26 T cell receptor beta chains in this list originate from one sample, sequenced in a study of T-cell reconstitution after alpha-beta-depleted transplantation in children. TCRbeta library preparation incorporated unique molecular identifiers. TCRdb reprocessed the PCR reads via MiXCR and lists one record per CDR3 protein. The table includes over 120,000 distinct CDR3 sequences, roughly 8.8% detected once. The sample consisted of PBMCs, mostly from graft donor cells, taken 180 days after TCRalphabeta/CD19-depleted stem cell transplant. Receptors were obtained from a female patient aged 2-9 years who had a stem cell transplant for congenital amegakaryocytic thrombocytopenia, so the T cells may come from the graft donor.

Ten or more counts support this clonotype. The V gene is TRBV12-3 or TRBV12-4, the J gene TRBJ1-1; D is uncertain. CDR3 size: 12 residues. Trimming took off 8 bases at V and 4 bases at J, with 11 bases between the two ends. The CDR3 bases are TGTGCCAGCGGTCCCCGTTCCACTGAAGCTTTCTTT. Translated: CASGPRSTEAFF.

This clonotype was picked up many times. This rearrangement joins TRBV20-1 to TRBJ1-1; D is perhaps TRBD1 (5 bases). V shed 4 bases and J shed 8 bases, with 11 bases lying between them. The CDR3 loop spans 11 amino acids. Per the germline V gene, CDR1 is DFQATT and CDR2 is SNEGSKA (reference sequence). The DNA of the CDR3 is TGCAGTGCTAAAGGGACCGGAGAAGCTTTCTTT. This codes for CSAKGTGEAFF.

This clonotype occurred many times. The chain is built from TRBV11-1 and TRBJ2-3; no reliable D call. The germline V gene encodes CDR1 SGHAT and CDR2 FQDESV (reference sequence). V was clipped by 1 base and J by 5 bases, with 7 bases between them. The CDR3 is 13 amino acids. The CDR3 protein is CASSLEYVDTQYF. The CDR3 DNA follows: TGTGCCAGCAGCTTAGAATATGTAGATACGCAGTATTTT.

The chain carries TRBV5-8 and TRBJ2-3; the match to TRBD2 covers 11 bases. Trimming at V came to 0 bases and at J to 6 bases, leaving 9 bases not matched to a gene. This CDR3 has 17 amino acids. Germline CDR1 and CDR2: SGHTS and YDEGEE. DNA of the CDR3: TGTGCCAGCAGCTTGGCCCTACTAGCGGGAGTATCCGATACGCAGTATTTT. Translated: CASSLALLAGVSDTQYF.

Ten or more counts support this clonotype. The chain has TRBV6-2 or TRBV6-3 and TRBJ2-4; unclear D gene. Trimming stripped 5 bases from V and 0 bases from J, with 5 bases between. The V gene's germline CDR1 is MNHEY and CDR2 SVGEGT. CDR3 size: 13 residues. DNA for the CDR3: TGTGCCAGCAGTAGGAGAGCCAAAAACATTCAGTACTTC. Translation gives CASSRRAKNIQYF.

This clonotype was recorded many times. The V gene is TRBV20-1, the J gene TRBJ2-5; no reliable D call. This CDR3 comprises 14 residues. V lost 1 base and J 2 bases, leaving 11 bases between the germline ends. CDR1 and CDR2 from the germline V gene are DFQATT and SNEGSKA (reference sequence). Written as DNA, the CDR3 is TGCAGTGCTAGAGCTTTTGCGGAACAAGAGACCCAGTACTTC. It translates to CSARAFAEQETQYF.

The rearrangement uses TRBV21-1 and TRBJ2-3; TRBD1, the table's D call, was not compared with the DNA. TRBV21-1 is noted as a pseudogene. CDR3 size: 13 residues. CDR3 protein: CASSHRVKDTQYF. The CDR3 DNA reads as TGTGCCAGCAGCCACCGGGTGAAAGATACGCAGTATTTT.

This clonotype showed up many times. The chain combines TRBV5-1 with TRBJ2-2; D may be TRBD1 or TRBD2 (6 bases each). The ends were cut back, 1 base at V and 6 bases at J, with 13 bases in the middle. The CDR3 is 15 amino acids. CDR1 is SGHRS and CDR2 is YFSETQ in the germline V gene. The DNA of the CDR3 is TGCGCCAGCAGCTTGAGGGGGGACTTTCCCGGGGAGCTGTTTTTT. This encodes CASSLRGDFPGELFF.

This clonotype showed up many times. The gene calls are TRBV27 and TRBJ1-2; 7 bases align to TRBD1. This CDR3 is built from 13 residues. Germline assignment: CDR1 MNHEY and CDR2 SMNVEV (reference sequence). The junction had 7 bases not matched to a gene; V was cut back by 5 bases and J by 7 bases. CDR3 sequence (DNA): TGTGCCAGCAGTCTCCAGGGGGACTTTGGCTACACCTTC. The encoded protein is CASSLQGDFGYTF.

Points on this clonotype: A much larger clone lies a single base off, so this may be a read error. The chain couples TRBV18 to TRBJ1-2; weak D call: TRBD1 (5 bases). V dropped 7 bases and J dropped 0 bases, with 12 bases sitting between them. The CDR3 is 14 residues long. Germline V CDR1 and CDR2: KGHSH, LQKENI. The DNA of the CDR3 is TGTGCCAGCTTGGGGCAGATTTCTAACTATGGCTACACCTTC. It translates to CASLGQISNYGYTF. Filled out from reference TRBV18 and TRBJ1-2, the complete variable domain reads NAGVMQNPRHLVRRRGQEARLRCSPMKGHSHVYWYRQLPEEGLKFMVYLQKENIIDESGMPKERFSAEFPKEGPSILRIQQVVRGDSAAYFCASLGQISNYGYTFGSGTRLTVV.

This clonotype has ten or more counts. The rearrangement links TRBV29-1 to TRBJ1-1, with D possibly TRBD1 on 5 matching bases. The CDR3 runs to 15 residues. Germline loops: CDR1 SQVTM, CDR2 ANQGSEA. Trimming stripped 0 bases from V and 3 bases from J, with 14 bases between. The CDR3, as DNA: TGCAGCGTTGAAGATCTCGGCAGGGAGGACACTGAAGCTTTCTTT. This translates into CSVEDLGREDTEAFF.

This clonotype was found many times. The CDR3 loop is CSAAGGRPSTDTQYF. The CDR3, as DNA: TGCAGCGCCGCGGGAGGGCGACCTAGCACAGATACGCAGTATTTT. The genes are TRBV29-1 and TRBJ2-3; 9 positions agree with TRBD2. Germline V gene data show CDR1 as SQVTM and CDR2 as ANQGSEA. The CDR3 sequence is 15 residues long. The V gene end was trimmed by 7 bases and the J gene end by 0 bases; junction bases not matched to a gene: 8.

V gene TRBV12-3 or TRBV12-4 combines with J gene TRBJ1-1, with TRBD1 matching 10 bases. Trimming took 5 bases from V and 0 from J; bases not matched to a gene: 6. This CDR3 comprises 16 residues. CDR3 sequence: CASSDGQGEMNTEAFF. The CDR3 coding sequence is TGTGCCAGCAGTGATGGACAGGGGGAAATGAACACTGAAGCTTTCTTT.

This chain connects TRBV7-8 to TRBJ2-7; D possibly uses TRBD1 or TRBD2 (7 bases each). The V gene's germline CDR1 is SGHVS and CDR2 FQNEAQ. The length of the CDR3 is 15 residues. V lost 5 bases, J lost 1 base, and 15 bases lay in between. DNA of the CDR3: TGTGCCAGCAGCCCTGGGGGGGACAGTTCCTACGAGCAGTACTTC. As protein: CASSPGGDSSYEQYF.

This clonotype was recorded a few times. V gene TRBV18 combines with J gene TRBJ1-1; D uncertain. Germline V gene sequence: CDR1 KGHSH, CDR2 LQKENI. CDR3 size: 14 residues. Trimming pared 0 bases from V and 7 bases from J, leaving 12 bases between. The DNA for the CDR3 is TGTGCCAGCTCACCACCGTTTTGGAACCTTGAAGCTTTCTTT. Its protein is CASSPPFWNLEAFF. The full variable domain, completed using reference TRBV18 and TRBJ1-1, is NAGVMQNPRHLVRRRGQEARLRCSPMKGHSHVYWYRQLPEEGLKFMVYLQKENIIDESGMPKERFSAEFPKEGPSILRIQQVVRGDSAAYFCASSPPFWNLEAFFGQGTRLTVV.

This clonotype is labeled medium-sized. One end of the junction varies from germline; a read error may be responsible. V is TRBV28 and J is TRBJ2-5; TRBD2 is a possible D gene (6 bases). Germline assignment: CDR1 MDHEN and CDR2 SYDVKM. The CDR3 runs to 11 residues. CDR3 bases: TGTGCCAGCAGTAGTGGGGAGACTAGGGTCTTC. Protein product: CASSSGETRVF.

The sample holds many counts of this clonotype. The chain recombines TRBV6-1 with TRBJ2-7; maybe TRBD1 (6 bases). Germline V gene sequence: CDR1 MNHNS, CDR2 SASEGT. This CDR3 contains 15 residues. V lost 1 base, J lost 2 bases, and 12 bases lay in between. The CDR3 DNA follows: TGTGCCAGCAGTGAAGAAGCAGGGGAGACCTACGAGCAGTACTTC. Amino acid sequence: CASSEEAGETYEQYF.

This clonotype was seen many times. The rearrangement links TRBV28 to TRBJ2-7, with D unclear. Germline CDR1 and CDR2: MDHEN and SYDVKM. The CDR3 consists of 13 residues. V dropped 6 bases and J dropped 0 bases, with 9 bases sitting between them. The CDR3 DNA reads as TGTGCCAGCAGGCGGTCAACCTCCTACGAGCAGTACTTC. Its protein is CASRRSTSYEQYF.

This clonotype was recorded at least ten times. This sequence joins TRBV7-2 and TRBJ2-7, with TRBD1 identical over 8 bases. The junction had 6 bases not matched to a gene; V was cut back by 3 bases and J by 5 bases. The CDR3 length is 14 residues. CDR1 and CDR2 from the germline V gene are SGHTA and FQGNSA. This CDR3 is CASSFGRGRNEQYF. In DNA form, the CDR3 reads TGTGCCAGCAGCTTCGGCAGGGGGCGAAACGAGCAGTACTTC.

The V call is TRBV12-3 or TRBV12-4, the J call TRBJ1-5; D is possibly TRBD1 (5 bases). This CDR3 contains 16 residues. The V end was cut by 5 bases, the J end by 6 bases, with 20 bases between. For the CDR3, the DNA is TGTGCCAGCAGTACCCTAGGCCGGGGTGGGGGTCAGCCCCAGCATTTT. Its translation: CASSTLGRGGGQPQHF.

This clonotype was seen ten or more times. The chain recombines TRBV5-1 with TRBJ2-6, with 7 bases lining up with TRBD1. Germline trimming cut 0 bases from V and 1 base from J; bases unmatched to any gene: 1. Germline lookup yields CDR1 SGHRS and CDR2 YFSETQ. The CDR3 is 16 residues long. The CDR3 is CASSLVGQSGANVLTF. CDR3 DNA sequence: TGCGCCAGCAGCTTGGTGGGACAGTCTGGGGCCAACGTCCTGACTTTC.

This clonotype was seen at least ten times. The V gene is TRBV15, the J gene TRBJ2-1, with 7 bases that match TRBD1. CDR1 LNHNV and CDR2 YYDKDF come from the germline V gene (reference sequence). This CDR3 has 11 residues. V trimming: 7 bases; J trimming: 7 bases; junction bases outside the gene matches: 1. CDR3 sequence reads: CATKTGNEQFF. CDR3 DNA sequence: TGTGCCACCAAGACAGGGAATGAGCAGTTCTTC.

There are many counts of this clonotype. The chain joins TRBV24-1 to TRBJ2-5, with D unresolved. This CDR3 has 14 residues. Germline V CDR1 and CDR2: KGHDR, SFDVKD. The germline V and J ends were trimmed by 0 bases and 5 bases, with 9 bases remaining between them. The DNA of the CDR3 is TGTGCCACCAGTGATTTGAAAGGGCGGGAGACCCAGTACTTC. This gives the protein CATSDLKGRETQYF.

This rearrangement joins TRBV4-1 to TRBJ2-2; tentatively, D is TRBD1 (5 bases). This CDR3 has 16 amino acids. Looked up from germline, CDR1 is MGHRA and CDR2 is YSYEKL. Trimming shortened V by 2 bases and J by 1 base, and 11 bases separated the two germline ends. Written as DNA, the CDR3 is TGCGCCAGCAGCCAACCGCAGGGCCTGAACACCGGGGAGCTGTTTTTT. It encodes CASSQPQGLNTGELFF.

This clonotype occurred many times. The V gene is TRBV7-6, the J gene TRBJ1-3; 7 bases align to TRBD1. Germline V gene data show CDR1 as SGHVS and CDR2 as FNYEAQ. The ends lost 4 bases at V and 2 bases at J; junction bases unmatched: 5. The length of the CDR3 is 15 residues. The CDR3 DNA is TGTGCCAGCAGCTCCTCGACAGGGACTGGAAACACCATATATTTT. This codes for CASSSSTGTGNTIYF. The full variable domain, rest sourced from reference TRBV7-6 and TRBJ1-3, is GAGVSQSPRYKVTKRGQDVALRCDPISGHVSLYWYRQALGQGPEFLTYFNYEAQQDKSGLPNDRFSAERPEGSISTLTIQRTEQRDSAMYRCASSSSTGTGNTIYFGEGSWLTVV.

The rearrangement uses TRBV6-2 or TRBV6-3 and TRBJ2-7; D unresolved. Germline values: CDR1 MNHEY, CDR2 SVGEGT. Trimming shortened V by 7 bases and J by 3 bases, and 13 bases separated the two germline ends. The CDR3 totals 13 residues. This CDR3 reads CASTQSASYEQYF. The DNA of the CDR3 is TGTGCCAGCACCCAATCCGCTAGCTACGAGCAGTACTTC.